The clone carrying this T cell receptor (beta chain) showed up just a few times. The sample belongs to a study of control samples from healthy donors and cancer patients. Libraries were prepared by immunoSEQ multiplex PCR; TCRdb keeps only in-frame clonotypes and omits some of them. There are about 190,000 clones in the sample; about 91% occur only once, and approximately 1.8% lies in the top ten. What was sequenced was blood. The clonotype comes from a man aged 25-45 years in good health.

The CDR3 DNA sequence: TGTGCCAGTAGTACCGAGACAGGGGCCCTGGGCCGATTTTATCAGCCCCAGCATTTT. The encoded protein is CASSTETGALGRFYQPQHF. The chain joins TRBV19 to TRBJ1-5, with 8 bases fitting TRBD1. Trimming removed 4 bases from V and 5 bases from J; junction bases left unmatched: 19. Germline CDR1 is LNHDA and CDR2 is SQIVND (reference sequence). The CDR3 has 19 amino acids.